Here is one T cell receptor (beta chain) with its context. Quantitative molecular-barcoded 5'-RACE generated the TCR beta libraries. TCRdb used MiXCR to reprocess the 5' RACE reads, holding one entry per CDR3 protein. The sample comprises a few hundred thousand distinct CDR3 sequences, 18% of which are singletons, and around 33% rests with the top ten. The entry originates in a study of CD8 T cells in ankylosing spondylitis. Trimming shortened V by 5 bases and J by 0 bases, and 10 bases separated the two germline ends. This CDR3 is built from 14 residues. Germline CDR1 and CDR2: SGHVS and FQNEAQ. The sequencing sample was made of blood, either unsorted or a sorted T cell fraction (not recorded which). This chain joins TRBV7-8 and TRBJ2-5, with D tentatively TRBD1 (5 bases). The clonotype was recovered from a male donor with ankylosing spondylitis or in good health (not recorded which). The CDR3 coding sequence is TGTGCCAGCAGCATACAGGAAGACCAAGAGACCCAGTACTTC. Translating gives CASSIQEDQETQYF.